A single sample gave rise to the 14 T cell receptor beta chains below, sequenced in a study of blood T cell repertoires in COVID-19. TCRdb's table, derived via immunoSEQ multiplex PCR, lists solely in-frame clones and lacks some. The sample gives approximately 180,000 clones, 82% of which show up once; roughly 5% is in the top ten. The source material was PBMCs or T cells enriched from blood (not recorded which). The receptors come from an older woman with acute COVID-19.

The CDR3 loop reads CASSLAAGNQPQHF. The CDR3 DNA reads as TGTGCCAGCAGCTTAGCGGCAGGGAATCAGCCCCAGCATTTT. J is TRBJ1-5 and V is TRBV7-6; D perhaps matches TRBD1 (5 bases). The V end lost 0 bases, the J end lost 4 bases, and 7 bases lay between the germline ends. Germline V gives CDR1 SGHVS, CDR2 FNYEAQ. This CDR3 contains 14 residues. Full variable domain (outside the CDR3, taken from reference TRBV7-6 and TRBJ1-5): GAGVSQSPRYKVTKRGQDVALRCDPISGHVSLYWYRQALGQGPEFLTYFNYEAQQDKSGLPNDRFSAERPEGSISTLTIQRTEQRDSAMYRCASSLAAGNQPQHFGDGTRLSIL.

In its sample, this clone was seen once. J is TRBJ1-2 and V is TRBV5-1, with a weak D call TRBD1 (5 bases). This CDR3 has 14 amino acids. The germline V gene encodes CDR1 SGHRS and CDR2 YFSETQ. V was cut by 0 bases and J by 1 base, with 7 bases left in between. Here the CDR3 reads CASSLGRDNYGYTF. Here the CDR3 DNA reads TGCGCCAGCAGCTTGGGCAGGGATAACTATGGCTACACCTTC.

This chain connects TRBV19 to TRBJ1-1; tentative D call: TRBD1 (6 bases). CDR1 and CDR2 from the germline V gene are LNHDA and SQIVND (reference sequence). This CDR3 has 15 amino acids. Trimming stripped 7 bases from V and 1 base from J, with 16 bases between. CDR3: CASTGVQRANTEAFF. Here the CDR3 DNA reads TGTGCCAGTACAGGGGTTCAGCGCGCGAACACTGAAGCTTTCTTT.

This chain connects TRBV2 to TRBJ2-2, with D perhaps matching TRBD1 (6 bases). From germline, CDR1 is SNHLY and CDR2 FYNNEI. The CDR3 sequence is 12 residues long. Trimming took off 5 bases at V and 6 bases at J, with 7 bases between the two ends. CDR3 residues: CASSPGAGELFF. The CDR3 bases are TGTGCCAGCAGTCCAGGGGCCGGGGAGCTGTTTTTT.

The chain recombines TRBV27 with TRBJ1-1; D is unresolved. The germline V gene encodes CDR1 MNHEY and CDR2 SMNVEV (reference sequence). Trimming removed 0 bases from V and 0 bases from J, with 8 bases in between. The CDR3 runs 15 residues. The CDR3 here is CASSLSGRVNTEAFF. The CDR3 nucleotides read TGTGCCAGCAGTTTATCGGGGAGGGTGAACACTGAAGCTTTCTTT.

The V call is TRBV18, the J call TRBJ1-1; the match to TRBD1 covers 8 bases. This CDR3 contains 14 residues. The V and J ends lost 5 bases and 1 base, in that order; junction bases with no gene match: 3. From germline, CDR1 is KGHSH and CDR2 LQKENI. The CDR3, as DNA: TGTGCCAGCTCAGCCGGACAGGGGAACACTGAAGCTTTCTTT. Translated, it gives CASSAGQGNTEAFF.

J is TRBJ1-5 and V is TRBV27; D call uncertain. Germline CDR1 is MNHEY and CDR2 is SMNVEV (reference sequence). The germline V and J ends were trimmed by 4 bases and 3 bases, with 16 bases remaining between them. The CDR3 covers 16 residues. Here the CDR3 reads CASSSYLQKPNQPQHF. The CDR3 DNA is TGTGCCAGCAGTTCCTACCTACAGAAACCCAATCAGCCCCAGCATTTT.

The chain is built from TRBV11-2 and TRBJ2-7, with 10 positions matching TRBD2. Germline V gives CDR1 SGHAT, CDR2 FQNNGV. This CDR3 is 14 amino acids long. V dropped 5 bases and J dropped 2; count of bases not matched to a gene: 3. In nucleotides, the CDR3 is TGTGCCAGCAGCCCACTAGCGGGGACCTACGAGCAGTACTTC. Protein product: CASSPLAGTYEQYF. The full variable domain, in which reference TRBV11-2 and TRBJ2-7 provide the parts outside the CDR3, is EAGVAQSPRYKIIEKRQSVAFWCNPISGHATLYWYQQILGQGPKLLIQFQNNGVVDDSQLPKDRFSAERLKGVDSTLKIQPAKLEDSAVYLCASSPLAGTYEQYFGPGTRLTVT.

The chain recombines TRBV7-9 with TRBJ2-7; maybe TRBD2 (6 bases). Germline CDR1 reads SEHNR; CDR2 reads FQNEAQ (reference sequence). This CDR3 is built from 14 residues. V was shortened by 3 bases and J by 3 bases, with 12 bases between the two germline ends. The CDR3 nucleotides are TGTGCCAGCAGCTTGGGGGGAAGAGGCTACGAGCAGTACTTC. The encoded protein is CASSLGGRGYEQYF.

The rearrangement links TRBV7-2 to TRBJ2-3; 8 positions match TRBD2. V shed 6 bases and J 6 bases; nucleotides not matched to a gene: 2. The CDR3 consists of 12 residues. Germline-derived CDR1 and CDR2 are SGHTA and FQGNSA. CDR3 loop: CASRAGADTQYF. CDR3 nucleotide sequence: TGTGCCAGCAGAGCGGGGGCGGATACGCAGTATTTT.

The gene calls are TRBV7-2 and TRBJ2-7; 11 bases agree with TRBD2. V lost 4 bases, J lost 2 bases, and 7 bases stayed unmatched. From germline, CDR1 is SGHTA and CDR2 FQGNSA. The CDR3 consists of 16 residues. CDR3 bases: TGTGCCAGCAGCTCCCGACTAGCGGGGAACCCCTACGAGCAGTACTTC. This translates into CASSSRLAGNPYEQYF. The full variable domain, its missing parts supplied by reference TRBV7-2 and TRBJ2-7, is GAGVSQSPSNKVTEKGKDVELRCDPISGHTALYWYRQSLGQGLEFLIYFQGNSAPDKSGLPSDRFSAERTGGSVSTLTIQRTQQEDSAVYLCASSSRLAGNPYEQYFGPGTRLTVT.

V usage is TRBV11-2 and J usage is TRBJ1-6, with 10 bases that match TRBD1. Trimming removed 6 bases from V and 6 bases from J; junction bases left unmatched: 8. This CDR3 spans 16 amino acids. Germline V gene lookup returns CDR1 SGHAT and CDR2 FQNNGV. The CDR3: CASSTDRGRFNSPLHF. The DNA for the CDR3 is TGTGCCAGCAGTACAGACAGGGGGCGTTTTAATTCACCCCTCCACTTT.

The V and J genes are TRBV7-9 and TRBJ2-1, with TRBD1 identical over 9 bases. The CDR3 runs to 16 residues. Germline CDR1 reads SEHNR; CDR2 reads FQNEAQ (reference sequence). J lost 10 bases, V lost 4 bases, and 14 bases had no gene match. The CDR3 DNA follows: TGTGCCAGCAGCTCCCACAGGGGGCGCAAAGTTTGGGAGCAGTTCTTC. Translated: CASSSHRGRKVWEQFF.

CDR3 sequence (DNA): TGTGCCATCAGCTACAGGGGAAACACCGGGGAGCTGTTTTTT. Amino acids: CAISYRGNTGELFF. The rearrangement links TRBV10-3 to TRBJ2-2, with TRBD1 matching 7 bases. Per the germline V gene, CDR1 is ENHRY and CDR2 is SYGVKD. The V and J ends lost 6 bases and 2 bases, in that order; junction bases with no gene match: 3. The CDR3 is 14 amino acids.